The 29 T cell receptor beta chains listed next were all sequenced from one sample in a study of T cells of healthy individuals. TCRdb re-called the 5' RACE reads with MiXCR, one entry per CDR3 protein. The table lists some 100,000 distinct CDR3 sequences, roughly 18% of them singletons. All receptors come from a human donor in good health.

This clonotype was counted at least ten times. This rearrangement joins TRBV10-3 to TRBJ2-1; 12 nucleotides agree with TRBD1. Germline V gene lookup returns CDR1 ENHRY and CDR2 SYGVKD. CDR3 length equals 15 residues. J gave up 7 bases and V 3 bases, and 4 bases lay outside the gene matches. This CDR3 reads CAISDRDRGRNEQFF. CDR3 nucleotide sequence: TGTGCCATCAGTGACCGGGACAGGGGGCGGAATGAGCAGTTCTTC.

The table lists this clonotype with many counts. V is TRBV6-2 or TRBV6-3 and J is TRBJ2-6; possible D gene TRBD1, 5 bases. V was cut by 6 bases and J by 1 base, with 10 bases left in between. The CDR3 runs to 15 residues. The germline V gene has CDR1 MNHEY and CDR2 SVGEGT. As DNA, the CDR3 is TGTGCCAGCAGCCAAACAGGTTCTGGGGCCAACGTCCTGACTTTC. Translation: CASSQTGSGANVLTF.

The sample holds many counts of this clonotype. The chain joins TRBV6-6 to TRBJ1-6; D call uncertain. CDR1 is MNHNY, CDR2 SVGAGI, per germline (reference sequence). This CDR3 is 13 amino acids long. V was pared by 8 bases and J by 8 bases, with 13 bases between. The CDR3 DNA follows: TGTGCCAGCTTCGAACGCCTTGATTCACCCCTCCACTTT. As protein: CASFERLDSPLHF.

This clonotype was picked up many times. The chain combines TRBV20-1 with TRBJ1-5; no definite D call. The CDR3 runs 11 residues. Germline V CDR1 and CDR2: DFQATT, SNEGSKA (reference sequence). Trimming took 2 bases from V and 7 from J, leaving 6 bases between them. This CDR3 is CSARIGQPQHF. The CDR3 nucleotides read TGCAGTGCTAGAATAGGGCAGCCCCAGCATTTT.

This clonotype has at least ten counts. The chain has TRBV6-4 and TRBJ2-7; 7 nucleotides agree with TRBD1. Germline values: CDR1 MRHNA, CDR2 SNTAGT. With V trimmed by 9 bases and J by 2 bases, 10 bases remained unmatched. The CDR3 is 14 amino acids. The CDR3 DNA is TGTGCCAGGGCCGTGGACAGGACAGCCTACGAGCAGTACTTC. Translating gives CARAVDRTAYEQYF.

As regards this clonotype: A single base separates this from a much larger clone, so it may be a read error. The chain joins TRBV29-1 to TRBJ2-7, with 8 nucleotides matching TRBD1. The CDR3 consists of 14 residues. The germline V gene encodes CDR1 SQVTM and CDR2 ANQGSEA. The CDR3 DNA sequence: TGCAGCGTTGGAGGAGGGACAGGTTCCTACGTGCAGTACTTC. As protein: CSVGGGTGSYVQYF.

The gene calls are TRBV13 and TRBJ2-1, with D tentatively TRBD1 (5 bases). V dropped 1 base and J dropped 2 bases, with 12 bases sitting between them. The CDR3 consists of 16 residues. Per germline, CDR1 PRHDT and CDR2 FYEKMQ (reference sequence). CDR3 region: CASSLAYPRAYNEQFF. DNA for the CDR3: TGTGCCAGCAGCTTAGCCTACCCCAGGGCCTACAATGAGCAGTTCTTC.

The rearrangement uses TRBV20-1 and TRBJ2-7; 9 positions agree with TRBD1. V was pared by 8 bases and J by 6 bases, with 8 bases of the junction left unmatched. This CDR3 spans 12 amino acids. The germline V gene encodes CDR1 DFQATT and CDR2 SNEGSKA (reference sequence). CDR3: CSPDRGVSEQYF. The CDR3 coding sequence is TGCAGTCCAGACAGGGGGGTATCCGAGCAGTACTTC.

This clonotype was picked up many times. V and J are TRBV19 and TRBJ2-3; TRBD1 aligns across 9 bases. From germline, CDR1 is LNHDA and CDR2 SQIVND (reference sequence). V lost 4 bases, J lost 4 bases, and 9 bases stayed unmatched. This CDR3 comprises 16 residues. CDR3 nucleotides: TGTGCCAGTAGTACCTGGACAGGGGAGAGGGCAGATACGCAGTATTTT. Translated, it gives CASSTWTGERADTQYF.

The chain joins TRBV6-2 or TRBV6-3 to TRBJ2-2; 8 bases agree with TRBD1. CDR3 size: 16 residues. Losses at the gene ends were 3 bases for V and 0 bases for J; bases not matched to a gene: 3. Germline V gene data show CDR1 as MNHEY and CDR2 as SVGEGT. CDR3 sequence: CASSYGQGANTGELFF. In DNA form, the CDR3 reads TGTGCCAGCAGTTATGGACAGGGTGCGAACACCGGGGAGCTGTTTTTT.

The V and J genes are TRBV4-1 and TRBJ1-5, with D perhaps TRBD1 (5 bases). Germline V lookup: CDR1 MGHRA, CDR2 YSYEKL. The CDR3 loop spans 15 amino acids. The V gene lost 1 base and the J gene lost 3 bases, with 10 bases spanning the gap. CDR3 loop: CASSQGGGHNQPQHF. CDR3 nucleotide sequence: TGCGCCAGCAGCCAAGGGGGCGGGCACAATCAGCCCCAGCATTTT.

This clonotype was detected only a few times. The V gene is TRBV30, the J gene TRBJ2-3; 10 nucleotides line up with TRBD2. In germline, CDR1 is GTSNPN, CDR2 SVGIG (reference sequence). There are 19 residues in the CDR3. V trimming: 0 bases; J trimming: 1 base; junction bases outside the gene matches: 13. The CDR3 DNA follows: TGTGCCTGGAGTGTGTCTAGCGGGGGATGGTCAGATCGCACAGATACGCAGTATTTT. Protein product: CAWSVSSGGWSDRTDTQYF.

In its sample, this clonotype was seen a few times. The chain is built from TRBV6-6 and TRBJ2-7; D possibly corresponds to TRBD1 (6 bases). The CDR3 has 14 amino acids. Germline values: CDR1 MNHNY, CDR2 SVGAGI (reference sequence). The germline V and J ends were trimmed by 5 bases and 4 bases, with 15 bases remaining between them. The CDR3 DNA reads TGTGCCAGCAGTCCGCAGGGGATTCGGTACGAGCAGTACTTC. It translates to CASSPQGIRYEQYF.

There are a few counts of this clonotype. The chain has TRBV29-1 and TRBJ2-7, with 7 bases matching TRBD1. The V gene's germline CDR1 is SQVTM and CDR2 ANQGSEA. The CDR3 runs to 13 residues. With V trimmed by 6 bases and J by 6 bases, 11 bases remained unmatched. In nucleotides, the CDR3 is TGCAGCGTAGATATAGGGGGCCGGGGCGAGCAGTACTTC. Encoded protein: CSVDIGGRGEQYF.

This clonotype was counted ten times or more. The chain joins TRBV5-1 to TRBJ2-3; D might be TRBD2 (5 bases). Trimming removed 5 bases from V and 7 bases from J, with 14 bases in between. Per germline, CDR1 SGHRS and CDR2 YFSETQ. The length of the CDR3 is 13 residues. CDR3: CASSTLLENTQYF. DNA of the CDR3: TGCGCCAGCAGTACCTTACTAGAGAATACGCAGTATTTT.

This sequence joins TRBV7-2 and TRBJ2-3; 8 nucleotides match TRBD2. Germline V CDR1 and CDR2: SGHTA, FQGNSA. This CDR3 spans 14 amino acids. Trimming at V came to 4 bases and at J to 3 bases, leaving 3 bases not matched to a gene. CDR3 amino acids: CASSYGRGTDTQYF. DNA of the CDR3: TGTGCCAGCAGCTACGGGAGGGGAACAGATACGCAGTATTTT.

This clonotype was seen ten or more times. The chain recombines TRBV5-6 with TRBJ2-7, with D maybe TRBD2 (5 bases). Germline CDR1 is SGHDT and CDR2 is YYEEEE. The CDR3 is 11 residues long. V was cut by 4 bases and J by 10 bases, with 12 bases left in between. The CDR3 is CASSISEVQYF. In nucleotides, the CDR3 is TGTGCCAGCAGCATTTCGGAGGTACAGTACTTC.

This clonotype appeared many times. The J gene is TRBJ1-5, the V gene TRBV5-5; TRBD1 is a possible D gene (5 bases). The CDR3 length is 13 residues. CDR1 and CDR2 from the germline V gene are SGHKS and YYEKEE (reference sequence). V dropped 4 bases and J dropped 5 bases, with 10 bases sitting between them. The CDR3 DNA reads TGTGCCAGCAGCCCAGGAGGGGATCAGCCCCAGCATTTT. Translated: CASSPGGDQPQHF.

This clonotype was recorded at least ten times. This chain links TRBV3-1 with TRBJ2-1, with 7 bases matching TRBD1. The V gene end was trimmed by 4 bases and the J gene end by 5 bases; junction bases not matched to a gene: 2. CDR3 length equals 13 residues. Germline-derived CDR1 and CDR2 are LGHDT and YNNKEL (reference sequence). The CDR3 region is CASSRQGHNEQFF. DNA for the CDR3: TGTGCCAGCAGCCGACAGGGCCACAATGAGCAGTTCTTC.

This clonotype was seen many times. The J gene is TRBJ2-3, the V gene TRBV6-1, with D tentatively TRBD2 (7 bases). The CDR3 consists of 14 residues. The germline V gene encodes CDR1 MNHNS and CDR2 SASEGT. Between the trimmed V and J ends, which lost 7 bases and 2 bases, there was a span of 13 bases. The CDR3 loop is CASMGGGDTDTQYF. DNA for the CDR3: TGTGCCAGCATGGGGGGGGGCGACACAGATACGCAGTATTTT.

The CDR3: CASSYWDRLHETQYF. CDR3 coding DNA: TGTGCCAGCAGTTACTGGGACCGATTACACGAGACCCAGTACTTC. The V gene is TRBV6-5, the J gene TRBJ2-5, with D perhaps matching TRBD1 or TRBD2 (5 bases each). Trimming took off 1 base at V and 5 bases at J, with 14 bases between the two ends. The germline V gene has CDR1 MNHEY and CDR2 SVGAGI. The CDR3 consists of 15 residues.

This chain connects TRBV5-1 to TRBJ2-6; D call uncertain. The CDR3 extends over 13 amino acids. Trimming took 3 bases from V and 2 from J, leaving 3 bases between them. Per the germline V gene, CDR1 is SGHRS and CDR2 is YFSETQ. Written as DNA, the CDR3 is TGCGCCAGCAGCTCTACTGGGGCCAACGTCCTGACTTTC. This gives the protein CASSSTGANVLTF.

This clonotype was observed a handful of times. CDR3 amino acids: CASSFLYQPQHF. The DNA of the CDR3 is TGTGCCAGCAGCTTTCTGTACCAGCCCCAGCATTTT. V usage is TRBV12-3 or TRBV12-4 and J usage is TRBJ1-5; D is uncertain. The CDR3 sequence is 12 residues long. Trimming took 6 bases from V and 7 from J, leaving 10 bases between them.

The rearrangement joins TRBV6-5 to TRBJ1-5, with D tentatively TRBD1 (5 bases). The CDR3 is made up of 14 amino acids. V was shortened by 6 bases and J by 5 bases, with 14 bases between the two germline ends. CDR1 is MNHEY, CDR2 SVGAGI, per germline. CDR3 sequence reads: CASRRGAKDQPQHF. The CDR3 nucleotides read TGTGCCAGCAGGAGGGGCGCGAAGGATCAGCCCCAGCATTTT.

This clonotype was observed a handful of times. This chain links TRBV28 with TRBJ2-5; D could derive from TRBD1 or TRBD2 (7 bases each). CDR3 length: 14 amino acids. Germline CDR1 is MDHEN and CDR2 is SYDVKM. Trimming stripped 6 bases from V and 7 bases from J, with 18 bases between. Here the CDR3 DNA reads TGTGCCAGCAGCTTGACAGGGACGGGAGGGACCCAGTACTTC. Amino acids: CASSLTGTGGTQYF.

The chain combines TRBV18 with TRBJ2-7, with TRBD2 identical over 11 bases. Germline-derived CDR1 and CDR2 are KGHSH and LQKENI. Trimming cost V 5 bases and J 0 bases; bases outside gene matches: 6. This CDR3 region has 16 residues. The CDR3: CASSSGLAAPSYEQYF. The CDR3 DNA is TGTGCCAGCTCATCGGGACTAGCGGCACCCTCCTACGAGCAGTACTTC.

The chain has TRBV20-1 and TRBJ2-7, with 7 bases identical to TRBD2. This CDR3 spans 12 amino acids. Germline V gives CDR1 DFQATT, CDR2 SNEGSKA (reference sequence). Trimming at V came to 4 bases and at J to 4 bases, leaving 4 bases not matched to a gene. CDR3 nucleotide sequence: TGCAGTGCTAACAAGGGAGGGTACGAGCAGTACTTC. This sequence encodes CSANKGGYEQYF.

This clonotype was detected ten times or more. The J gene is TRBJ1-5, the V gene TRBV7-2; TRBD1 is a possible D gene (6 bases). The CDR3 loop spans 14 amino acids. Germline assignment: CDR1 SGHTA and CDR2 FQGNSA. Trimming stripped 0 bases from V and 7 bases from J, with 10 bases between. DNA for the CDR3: TGTGCCAGCAGCTTAGCGGCAGGGGAACAGCCCCAGCATTTT. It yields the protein CASSLAAGEQPQHF.

Here the CDR3 DNA reads TGCGCCAGCAGCCCAGACCCCGCGGGGGAGCAGTACTTC. It codes for CASSPDPAGEQYF. The chain links TRBV4-1 to TRBJ2-7, with D tentatively TRBD2 (6 bases). The CDR3 runs 13 residues. Per germline, CDR1 MGHRA and CDR2 YSYEKL. Trimming took off 4 bases at V and 7 bases at J, with 14 bases between the two ends.